The subject of this entry is one T cell receptor beta chain. Germline lookup yields CDR1 MDHEN and CDR2 SYDVKM. The V and J ends lost 6 bases and 0 bases respectively, with 11 bases between them. CDR3 length equals 14 residues. Produced via immunoSEQ multiplex PCR; TCRdb's table is partial and in-frame only. Of some 200,000 clones detected, around 91% appear once; the ten largest clones hold around 0.77%. The sample originates from a study of blood T cell repertoires in COVID-19. The V gene is TRBV28, the J gene TRBJ1-2; D is unresolved. This receptor was identified in a woman younger than 35 who had recovered from COVID-19. Input material: PBMCs or T cells enriched from blood (not recorded which). The CDR3 sequence is CASSATESNYGYTF. The CDR3 nucleotides read TGTGCCAGCAGCGCTACGGAGTCTAACTATGGCTACACCTTC.